What follows is one T cell receptor (beta chain) and its context. This entry comes from a study of T cell responses to AZD1222 COVID-19 vaccine. Repertoires were generated with immunoSEQ multiplex PCR, while TCRdb's copy carries only in-frame clones and drops some. Seen here are approximately 140,000 clones, about 92% observed once, and the top ten hold approximately 3.6%. Trimming pared 0 bases from V and 3 bases from J, leaving 8 bases between. The CDR3 covers 15 residues. Germline CDR1 reads LGHNA; CDR2 reads YSLEER. The clonotype was recovered from an adult who received the AZD1222 COVID-19 vaccine. The sample here was peripheral blood, taken 28 days after the second AZD1222 dose. This sequence joins TRBV4-3 and TRBJ1-4, with D possibly matching TRBD1 (6 bases). This CDR3 is CASSQDSGANEKLFF. In DNA form, the CDR3 reads TGCGCCAGCAGCCAAGATTCAGGGGCTAATGAAAAACTGTTTTTT.